Below, 15 T cell receptor beta chains from the same sample are listed, as sequenced in a study of blood T cell repertoires in COVID-19. TCRdb's copy holds only in-frame clones and misses some; the assay was immunoSEQ multiplex PCR. The sample lists approximately 200,000 clones, 80% to 90% occurring once. Sequenced sample: peripheral blood. The receptors come from a man between 65 and 85 years old with active or convalescent COVID-19.

The CDR3 sequence is CASSLGQNTGELFF. In DNA, the CDR3 is TGTGCCAGCAGCTTAGGTCAGAACACCGGGGAGCTGTTTTTT. This chain joins TRBV7-2 and TRBJ2-2; D call uncertain. Germline V gene data show CDR1 as SGHTA and CDR2 as FQGNSA. V shed 1 base and J shed 1 base, with 4 bases lying between them. This CDR3 has 14 amino acids.

This chain uses TRBV5-1 with TRBJ2-3; 9 positions match TRBD1. CDR1 SGHRS and CDR2 YFSETQ come from the germline V gene. Germline trimming cut 4 bases from V and 5 bases from J; bases unmatched to any gene: 8. The CDR3 covers 15 residues. As DNA, the CDR3 is TGCGCCAGCAGCCATGGACAGGGGTTGGTAGATACGCAGTATTTT. It translates to CASSHGQGLVDTQYF.

In this sample, this clone turned up a few times. This CDR3 is CASSLALAVSYEQYF. The CDR3 region has the DNA TGTGCCAGCAGCTTAGCCCTAGCGGTATCCTACGAGCAGTACTTC. This rearrangement joins TRBV7-2 to TRBJ2-7, with TRBD2 identical over 7 bases. The CDR3 is made up of 15 amino acids. The V gene end was trimmed by 0 bases and the J gene end by 1 base; junction bases not matched to a gene: 3. Germline CDR1 SGHTA, CDR2 FQGNSA.

The table lists this clone with a few counts. The chain uses TRBV4-3 and TRBJ2-7; D is perhaps TRBD2 (6 bases). The CDR3 has 15 residues. The V end lost 1 base, the J end lost 0 bases, and 10 bases lay between the germline ends. Per germline, CDR1 LGHNA and CDR2 YSLEER. The CDR3 DNA sequence: TGCGCCAGCAGCCAAGCCGGGGGAAGCTCCTACGAGCAGTACTTC. Amino acid sequence: CASSQAGGSSYEQYF.

J is TRBJ2-7 and V is TRBV27, with 10 bases fitting TRBD2. The germline CDR1 and CDR2 sequences are MNHEY and SMNVEV (reference sequence). The trim removed 5 bases at V and 2 bases at J, leaving 12 bases unmatched. This CDR3 contains 17 residues. In nucleotides, the CDR3 is TGTGCCAGCAGTAAAAGTCGCGCGGGACTAGCGACCTACGAGCAGTACTTC. Protein product: CASSKSRAGLATYEQYF.

Details on this clone: The same CDR3 is also encoded by other DNA sequences in this sample. The CDR3 bases are TGTGCCAGCAGCCAAGAAACAGGGACTGAAGCTTTCTTT. This codes for CASSQETGTEAFF. The chain uses TRBV3-1 (or the pseudogene TRBV3-2) and TRBJ1-1; tentative D call: TRBD1 (6 bases). V shed 0 bases and J shed 5 bases, with 7 bases lying between them. The CDR3 totals 13 residues. CDR1 is LGHDT and CDR2 is YNNKEL in the germline V gene (reference sequence).

DNA of the CDR3: TGTGCCAGCTTATCGACAGGGTGGGACACTGAAGCTTTCTTT. Translation gives CASLSTGWDTEAFF. The chain uses TRBV19 and TRBJ1-1; 7 bases align to TRBD1. From germline, CDR1 is LNHDA and CDR2 SQIVND (reference sequence). With 9 bases clipped from V and 3 bases from J, the junction kept 10 bases outside the gene matches. The CDR3 totals 14 residues.

The rearrangement links TRBV2 to TRBJ2-5, with 8 bases matching TRBD2. J lost 5 bases, V lost 7 bases, and 9 bases had no gene match. Germline lookup yields CDR1 SNHLY and CDR2 FYNNEI. The CDR3 extends over 14 amino acids. CDR3 sequence reads: CASNDGGARETQYF. The DNA of the CDR3 is TGTGCCAGCAATGACGGGGGGGCGAGGGAGACCCAGTACTTC. The whole variable domain, filled in from reference TRBV2 and TRBJ2-5, reads EPEVTQTPSHQVTQMGQEVILRCVPISNHLYFYWYRQILGQKVEFLVSFYNNEISEKSEIFDDQFSVERPDGSNFTLKIRSTKLEDSAMYFCASNDGGARETQYFGPGTRLLVL.

The J gene is TRBJ2-7, the V gene TRBV7-8, with 9 bases matching TRBD1. The CDR3 has 16 residues. V gave up 1 base and J gave up 4 bases; unmatched junction bases: 8. CDR1 and CDR2 (germline): SGHVS, FQNEAQ. The CDR3 protein is CASSLEMGQGVYEQYF. The CDR3 DNA is TGTGCCAGCAGCTTAGAGATGGGACAGGGCGTATACGAGCAGTACTTC.

V usage is TRBV7-9 and J usage is TRBJ2-4; 7 positions agree with TRBD2. V lost 1 base and J lost 3; bases outside the gene matches: 15. CDR3 length: 19 residues. The germline gives CDR1 SEHNR, CDR2 FQNEAQ (reference sequence). CDR3 amino acids: CASSLDVIISGGVKNIQYF. The CDR3, as DNA: TGTGCCAGCAGCTTAGACGTAATAATCTCTGGGGGGGTCAAAAACATTCAGTACTTC.

J is TRBJ2-5 and V is TRBV15; 7 bases align to TRBD1. The trim removed 4 bases at V and 4 bases at J, leaving 0 bases unmatched. Germline V lookup: CDR1 LNHNV, CDR2 YYDKDF (reference sequence). The CDR3 extends over 12 amino acids. The CDR3 here is CATSKGAETQYF. The DNA for the CDR3 is TGTGCCACCAGCAAGGGGGCAGAGACCCAGTACTTC.

The chain joins TRBV6-6 to TRBJ1-6, with D uncertain. Between the trimmed V and J ends, which lost 5 bases and 11 bases, there was a span of 10 bases. Germline assignment: CDR1 MNHNY and CDR2 SVGAGI (reference sequence). The CDR3 length is 12 residues. In DNA form, the CDR3 reads TGTGCCAGCAGTACCCCTAGCGCACCCCTCCACTTT. Amino acid sequence: CASSTPSAPLHF.

J is TRBJ1-1 and V is TRBV4-1; D might be TRBD1 (5 bases). CDR1 and CDR2 (germline): MGHRA, YSYEKL. V lost 3 bases and J lost 0, with 8 bases in between. The CDR3 contains 14 residues. The chain's CDR3 is CASSQGRLNTEAFF. In nucleotides, the CDR3 is TGCGCCAGCAGCCAGGGGCGGTTGAACACTGAAGCTTTCTTT.

The chain employs TRBV25-1 and TRBJ2-7, with a possible D match to TRBD2 (6 bases). The germline V and J ends were trimmed by 6 bases and 3 bases, with 9 bases remaining between them. This CDR3 is built from 12 residues. Germline CDR1 is MGHDK and CDR2 is SYGVNS. Here the CDR3 DNA reads TGTGCCAGCAGGGAGGGGAACTACGAGCAGTACTTC. Its protein product is CASREGNYEQYF.

This sequence joins TRBV10-3 and TRBJ1-5; D perhaps matches TRBD1 (6 bases). CDR1 is ENHRY and CDR2 is SYGVKD in the germline V gene. V lost 4 bases and J 6 bases, leaving 13 bases between the germline ends. The CDR3 length is 14 residues. CDR3 sequence: CAISVAGVTQPQHF. The CDR3 region has the DNA TGTGCCATCAGTGTGGCAGGGGTCACTCAGCCCCAGCATTTT.